The 7 T cell receptor beta chains reported below all come from one sample, sequenced in a study of blood T cells in healthy people across ages. Sample-barcoded 5' priming and a J-beta primer mix drove a second PCR of roughly 6 to 12 cycles. MiXCR, applied by TCRdb to the 5' RACE reads, yields one record per CDR3 protein. Here the sample spans about 380,000 distinct CDR3 sequences, approximately 47% being singletons. The specimen sequenced was blood. The receptors derive from a man in his sixties in good health.

The chain recombines TRBV20-1 with TRBJ1-2; 7 positions agree with TRBD1. The CDR3 is made up of 12 amino acids. Germline CDR1 DFQATT, CDR2 SNEGSKA (reference sequence). The V segment lost 6 bases and the J segment 4 bases; nucleotides outside the gene matches: 5. CDR3 residues: CSAGGQAYGYTF. The CDR3 bases are TGCAGTGCCGGAGGACAGGCCTATGGCTACACCTTC.

This clonotype was seen ten or more times. The chain has TRBV21-1 and TRBJ2-1; the D call of TRBD1 is as the table states it, not checked on the DNA. TRBV21-1 constitutes a pseudogene. The CDR3 covers 13 residues. In nucleotides, the CDR3 is TGTGCCAGCAGCAAGGGGGAGCACAATGAGCAGTTCTTC. Translated, it gives CASSKGEHNEQFF.

The genes are TRBV10-1 and TRBJ2-3; D unclear. CDR3 length: 15 residues. V lost 0 bases, J lost 6 bases, and 13 bases lay in between. Looked up from germline, CDR1 is WNHNN and CDR2 is SYGVQD (reference sequence). CDR3 protein: CASSESQVLVDTQYF. CDR3 sequence (DNA): TGCGCCAGCAGTGAGTCTCAGGTTTTGGTGGATACGCAGTATTTT.

The chain uses TRBV12-3 or TRBV12-4 and TRBJ1-1; D not resolved. V was trimmed by 7 bases and J by 3 bases, leaving 9 bases between them. The CDR3 consists of 12 residues. The CDR3 is CASTLRDTEAFF. As DNA, the CDR3 is TGTGCCAGCACTTTGAGGGACACTGAAGCTTTCTTT.

CDR3 coding DNA: TGTGCCAGCAGTTTATACGTAGCGGGAAGCACAGATACGCAGTATTTT. This gives the protein CASSLYVAGSTDTQYF. The rearrangement uses TRBV27 and TRBJ2-3; 8 bases agree with TRBD2. The V and J ends lost 1 base and 0 bases, in that order; junction bases with no gene match: 3. Germline-derived CDR1 and CDR2 are MNHEY and SMNVEV (reference sequence). The CDR3 has 16 amino acids.

A single count supports this clonotype. The chain employs TRBV20-1 and TRBJ2-1; TRBD1 or TRBD2 may be the D gene (5 bases each). Trimming removed 6 bases at V and 7 bases at J, with 22 bases between. This CDR3 is built from 15 residues. Germline CDR1 and CDR2: DFQATT and SNEGSKA (reference sequence). CDR3 protein: CSADYQGPPLNEQFF. The CDR3 region has the DNA TGCAGTGCCGACTATCAGGGACCGCCCTTGAATGAGCAGTTCTTC.

The rearrangement uses TRBV7-9 and TRBJ2-1, with D perhaps TRBD2 (5 bases). Germline CDR1 and CDR2: SEHNR and FQNEAQ (reference sequence). Trimming took 8 bases from V and 0 from J, leaving 14 bases between them. This CDR3 is built from 15 residues. CDR3 sequence: CASGPGGGSYNEQFF. The CDR3 nucleotides read TGTGCCAGCGGCCCAGGTGGAGGCTCCTACAATGAGCAGTTCTTC.